This T cell receptor (beta chain) comes out of a study of blood T cell repertoires in COVID-19. The method was immunoSEQ multiplex PCR; TCRdb's version includes in-frame clones alone and lacks a portion of them. Here the sample spans 100,000 to 120,000 clones, around 83% being singletons. The CDR3 has 12 amino acids. V was shortened by 3 bases and J by 9 bases, with 9 bases between the two germline ends. Germline V gives CDR1 SGHTA, CDR2 FQGTGA. Sequenced sample: peripheral blood. The genes are TRBV7-3 and TRBJ2-1; D gene ambiguous. This receptor was obtained from a man in his forties or fifties with acute or convalescent COVID-19. CDR3 nucleotides: TGTGCCAGCAGCTTCAATTCGGGTGAGCAGTTCTTC. Encoded protein: CASSFNSGEQFF. The full variable domain, in which reference TRBV7-3 and TRBJ2-1 provide the parts outside the CDR3, is GAGVSQTPSNKVTEKGKYVELRCDPISGHTALYWYRQSLGQGPEFLIYFQGTGAADDSGLPNDRFFAVRPEGSVSTLKIQRTERGDSAVYLCASSFNSGEQFFGPGTRLTVL.